Listed below are T cell receptor beta chains from one sample, sequenced in a study of shared clonotypes between healthy human individuals. TCRdb's copy holds only in-frame clones and misses some; the assay was immunoSEQ multiplex PCR. The table records 450,000 to 500,000 clones, approximately 80% of them present only once. Specimen: PBMCs. The receptors shown here come from a middle-aged woman in good health. Some clones in this sample may be carry-over from other donors' samples. CDR3s include the opening cysteine and the closing phenylalanine or tryptophan. Each record gives: clone size, J gene, V gene, D gene, CDR3 protein, CDR3 DNA. A D gene is named only where the DNA matches it firmly. Size tells how often a clone was seen (once, few, many) or the class of an expanded clone, and some rows leave it out.

size: NA
J: TRBJ2-1
V: TRBV6-5
D: NA
CDR3: CASSYSISRVGNEQFF
DNA: TGTGCCAGCAGTTACTCGATAAGCAGGGTGGGCAATGAGCAGTTCTTC

size: few
J: TRBJ2-3
V: TRBV19
D: NA
CDR3: CASSTRTITDTQYF
DNA: TGTGCCAGTAGTACAAGGACTATTACAGATACGCAGTATTTT

size: NA
J: TRBJ2-5
V: TRBV30
D: NA
CDR3: CAWGRQETQYF
DNA: TGTGCCTGGGGAAGACAAGAGACCCAGTACTTC

size: NA
J: TRBJ1-4
V: TRBV2
D: NA
CDR3: CASRDEVVKLFF
DNA: TGTGCCAGCAGGGATGAGGTAGTGAAACTGTTTTTT

size: NA
J: TRBJ2-7
V: TRBV18
D: NA
CDR3: CASSPPGTGPYEQYF
DNA: TGTGCCAGCTCACCACCGGGAACAGGGCCCTACGAGCAGTACTTC

size: NA
J: TRBJ1-2
V: TRBV7-9
D: NA
CDR3: CASSRDSIYGYTF
DNA: TGTGCCAGCAGCCGAGACAGTATCTATGGCTACACCTTC

size: few
J: TRBJ2-5
V: TRBV2
D: NA
CDR3: CASSDLDQETQYF
DNA: TGTGCCAGCAGTGATTTGGACCAAGAGACCCAGTACTTC

size: NA
J: TRBJ2-3
V: TRBV14
D: NA
CDR3: CASSIRTDYTDTQYF
DNA: TGTGCCAGCAGCATCCGGACAGATTACACAGATACGCAGTATTTT

size: NA
J: TRBJ2-1
V: TRBV5-1
D: TRBD1
CDR3: CASVPQPGQGIREQFF
DNA: TGCGCCAGCGTCCCACAGCCGGGACAGGGAATACGAGAGCAGTTCTTC

size: few
J: TRBJ2-1
V: TRBV27
D: TRBD2
CDR3: CASSLDGTSANEQFF
DNA: TGTGCCAGCAGTTTAGACGGGACTAGCGCAAATGAGCAGTTCTTC

size: NA
J: TRBJ1-5
V: TRBV6-5
D: NA
CDR3: CASSYGVGSLQPQHF
DNA: TGTGCCAGCAGTTACGGGGTGGGGTCTCTGCAGCCCCAGCATTTT

size: NA
J: TRBJ2-5
V: TRBV5-4
D: TRBD1
CDR3: CASSPGQGAETQYF
DNA: TGTGCCAGCAGCCCGGGACAGGGAGCAGAGACCCAGTACTTC

size: once
J: TRBJ2-2
V: TRBV5-6
D: TRBD1
CDR3: CASSLGDRGTGELFF
DNA: TGTGCCAGCAGTCTAGGGGACAGGGGCACCGGGGAGCTGTTTTTT

size: NA
J: TRBJ2-7
V: TRBV5-4
D: NA
CDR3: CASSLRSSYEQYF
DNA: TGTGCCAGCAGCTTGCGCTCCTCCTACGAGCAGTACTTC

size: NA
J: TRBJ2-7
V: TRBV18
D: NA
CDR3: CASSPTGVSYEQYF
DNA: TGTGCCAGCTCACCAACGGGGGTCTCCTACGAGCAGTACTTC

size: few
J: TRBJ2-2
V: TRBV15
D: NA
CDR3: CATSRDIRVGGELFF
DNA: TGTGCCACCAGCAGAGATATTCGGGTTGGCGGGGAGCTGTTTTTT